This T cell receptor (beta chain) was recovered during a study of T cell responses to AZD1222 COVID-19 vaccine. The CDR3 extends over 13 amino acids. The V gene's germline CDR1 is SGHAT and CDR2 FQDESV (reference sequence). Trimming shortened V by 7 bases and J by 0 bases, and 7 bases separated the two germline ends. Some clones are missing from TCRdb's copy, which holds only in-frame ones; the method was immunoSEQ multiplex PCR. This table holds 140,000 to 150,000 clones, more than 70% found once. This specimen consisted of peripheral blood, obtained on day 0 of AZD1222 vaccination. This receptor was taken from an adult in good health. V usage is TRBV11-1 and J usage is TRBJ1-3; D not certain. CDR3 sequence reads: CASTAGSGNTIYF. The CDR3 DNA reads as TGTGCCAGCACAGCGGGCTCTGGAAACACCATATATTTT.